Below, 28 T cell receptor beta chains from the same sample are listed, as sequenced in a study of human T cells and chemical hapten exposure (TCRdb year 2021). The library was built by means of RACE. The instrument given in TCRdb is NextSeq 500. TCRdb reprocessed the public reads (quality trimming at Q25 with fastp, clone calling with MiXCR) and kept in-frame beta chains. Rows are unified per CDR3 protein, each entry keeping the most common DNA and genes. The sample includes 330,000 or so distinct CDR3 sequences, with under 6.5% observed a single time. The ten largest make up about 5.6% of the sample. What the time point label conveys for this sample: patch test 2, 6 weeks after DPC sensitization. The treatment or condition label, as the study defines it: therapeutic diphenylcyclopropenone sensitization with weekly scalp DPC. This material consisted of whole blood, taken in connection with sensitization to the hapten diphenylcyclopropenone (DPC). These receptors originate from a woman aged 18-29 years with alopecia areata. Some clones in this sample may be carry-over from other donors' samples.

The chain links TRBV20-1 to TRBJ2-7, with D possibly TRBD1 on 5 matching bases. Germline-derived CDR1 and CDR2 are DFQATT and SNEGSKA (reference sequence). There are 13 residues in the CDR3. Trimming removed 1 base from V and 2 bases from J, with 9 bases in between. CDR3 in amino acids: CSARGQTTYEQYF. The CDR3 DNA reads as TGCAGTGCTAGAGGACAGACAACCTACGAGCAGTACTTC.

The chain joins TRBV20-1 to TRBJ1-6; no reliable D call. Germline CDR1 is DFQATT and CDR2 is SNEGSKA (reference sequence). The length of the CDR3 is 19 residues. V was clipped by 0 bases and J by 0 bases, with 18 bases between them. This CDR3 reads CSAREIQKALSSYNSPLHF. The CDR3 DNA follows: TGCAGTGCTAGAGAAATACAAAAGGCCTTGAGCTCCTATAATTCACCCCTCCACTTT.

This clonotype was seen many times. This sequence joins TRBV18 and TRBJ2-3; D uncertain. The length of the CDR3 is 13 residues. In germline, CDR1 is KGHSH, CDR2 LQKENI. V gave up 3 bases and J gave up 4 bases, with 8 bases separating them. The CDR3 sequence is CASSPDWSDTQYF. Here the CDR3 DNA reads TGTGCCAGCTCACCCGACTGGTCAGATACGCAGTATTTT. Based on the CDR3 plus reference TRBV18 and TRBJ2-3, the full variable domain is NAGVMQNPRHLVRRRGQEARLRCSPMKGHSHVYWYRQLPEEGLKFMVYLQKENIIDESGMPKERFSAEFPKEGPSILRIQQVVRGDSAAYFCASSPDWSDTQYFGPGTRLTVL.

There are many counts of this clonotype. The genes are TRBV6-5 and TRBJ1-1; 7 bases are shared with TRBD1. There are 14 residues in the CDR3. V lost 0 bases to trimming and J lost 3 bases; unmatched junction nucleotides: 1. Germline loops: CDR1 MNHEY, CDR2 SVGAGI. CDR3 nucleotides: TGTGCCAGCAGTTACTCAGGGGGCCACACTGAAGCTTTCTTT. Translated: CASSYSGGHTEAFF.

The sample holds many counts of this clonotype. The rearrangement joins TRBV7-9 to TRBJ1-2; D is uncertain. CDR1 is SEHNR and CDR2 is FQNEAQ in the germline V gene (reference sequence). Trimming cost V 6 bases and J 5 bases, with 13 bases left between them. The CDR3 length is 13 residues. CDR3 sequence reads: CASRYIRGYGYTF. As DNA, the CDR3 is TGTGCCAGCAGATATATACGAGGGTATGGCTACACCTTC. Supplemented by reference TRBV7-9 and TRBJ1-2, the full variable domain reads DTGVSQNPRHKITKRGQNVTFRCDPISEHNRLYWYRQTLGQGPEFLTYFQNEAQLEKSRLLSDRFSAERPKGSFSTLEIQRTEQGDSAMYLCASRYIRGYGYTFGSGTRLTVV.

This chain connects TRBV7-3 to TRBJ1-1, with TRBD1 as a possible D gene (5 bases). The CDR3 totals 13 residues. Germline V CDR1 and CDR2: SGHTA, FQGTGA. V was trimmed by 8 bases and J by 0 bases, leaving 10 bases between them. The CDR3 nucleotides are TGTGCCAGCCTCAGGGAAGTGAACACTGAAGCTTTCTTT. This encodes CASLREVNTEAFF.

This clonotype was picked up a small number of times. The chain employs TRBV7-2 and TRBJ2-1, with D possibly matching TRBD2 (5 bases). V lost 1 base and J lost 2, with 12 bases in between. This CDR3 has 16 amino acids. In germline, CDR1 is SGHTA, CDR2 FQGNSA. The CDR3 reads CASSLGASRTYNEQFF. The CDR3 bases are TGTGCCAGCAGCTTAGGAGCTAGCCGGACCTACAATGAGCAGTTCTTC.

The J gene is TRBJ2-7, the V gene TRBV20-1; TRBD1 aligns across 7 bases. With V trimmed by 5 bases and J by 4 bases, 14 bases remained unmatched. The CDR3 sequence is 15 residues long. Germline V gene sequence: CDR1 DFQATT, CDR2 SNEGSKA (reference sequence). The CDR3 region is CSAHNSGTEVYEQYF. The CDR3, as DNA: TGCAGTGCTCACAACTCCGGGACAGAAGTATACGAGCAGTACTTC.

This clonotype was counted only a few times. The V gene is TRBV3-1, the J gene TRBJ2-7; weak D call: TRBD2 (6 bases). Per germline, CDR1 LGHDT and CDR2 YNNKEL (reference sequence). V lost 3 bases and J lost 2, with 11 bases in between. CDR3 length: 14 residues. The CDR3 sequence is CASSQRGVTYEQYF. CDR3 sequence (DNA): TGTGCCAGCAGCCAGCGCGGGGTTACCTACGAGCAGTACTTC.

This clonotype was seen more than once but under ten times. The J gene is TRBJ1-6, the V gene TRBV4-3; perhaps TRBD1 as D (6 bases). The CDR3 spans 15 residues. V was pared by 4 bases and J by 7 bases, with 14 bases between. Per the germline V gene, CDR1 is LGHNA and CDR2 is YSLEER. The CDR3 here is CASSPSRGVNSPLHF. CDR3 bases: TGCGCCAGCAGCCCCAGCAGGGGTGTGAATTCACCCCTCCACTTT.

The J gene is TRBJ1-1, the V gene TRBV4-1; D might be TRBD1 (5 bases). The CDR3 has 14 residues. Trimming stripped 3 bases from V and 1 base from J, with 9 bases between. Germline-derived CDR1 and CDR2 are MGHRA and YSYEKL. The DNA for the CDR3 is TGCGCCAGCAGCCATAAACAGGAGAACACTGAAGCTTTCTTT. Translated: CASSHKQENTEAFF.

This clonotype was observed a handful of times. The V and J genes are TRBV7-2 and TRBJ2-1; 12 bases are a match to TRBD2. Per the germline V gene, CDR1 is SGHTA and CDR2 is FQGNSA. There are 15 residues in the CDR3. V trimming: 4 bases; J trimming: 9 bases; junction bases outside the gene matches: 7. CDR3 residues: CASSSGLAGFAEQFF. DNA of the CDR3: TGTGCCAGCAGCTCCGGACTAGCGGGGTTTGCTGAGCAGTTCTTC.

CDR3 residues: CASSQENGGADTQYF. DNA for the CDR3: TGTGCCAGCAGCCAAGAAAACGGGGGTGCAGATACGCAGTATTTT. The chain is built from TRBV4-2 and TRBJ2-3; D is possibly TRBD2 (6 bases). With 0 bases removed from V and 4 bases from J, the gap between germline ends came to 11 bases. CDR3 size: 15 residues. CDR1 is LGHNA, CDR2 YNFKEQ, per germline.

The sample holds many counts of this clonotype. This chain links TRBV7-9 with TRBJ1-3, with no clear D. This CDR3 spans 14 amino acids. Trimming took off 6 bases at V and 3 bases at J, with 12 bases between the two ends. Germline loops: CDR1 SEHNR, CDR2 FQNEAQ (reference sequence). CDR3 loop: CASRGMVDGNTIYF. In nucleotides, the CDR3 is TGTGCCAGCAGGGGGATGGTAGATGGAAACACCATATATTTT.

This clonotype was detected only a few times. CDR3 in DNA: TGTGCCAGCTCACTTACCCCAAGGTCTGATACGCAGTATTTT. Translating gives CASSLTPRSDTQYF. The rearrangement joins TRBV18 to TRBJ2-3; D ambiguous. Germline loops: CDR1 KGHSH, CDR2 LQKENI. The CDR3 length is 14 residues. V was shortened by 4 bases and J by 6 bases, with 14 bases between the two germline ends.

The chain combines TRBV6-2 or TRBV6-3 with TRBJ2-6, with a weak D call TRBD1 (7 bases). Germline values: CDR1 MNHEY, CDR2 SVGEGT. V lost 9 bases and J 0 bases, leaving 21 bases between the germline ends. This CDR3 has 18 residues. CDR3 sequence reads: CASRRAGTDSSGANVLTF. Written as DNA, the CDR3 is TGTGCCAGTAGGAGGGCTGGGACAGACTCCTCTGGGGCCAACGTCCTGACTTTC.

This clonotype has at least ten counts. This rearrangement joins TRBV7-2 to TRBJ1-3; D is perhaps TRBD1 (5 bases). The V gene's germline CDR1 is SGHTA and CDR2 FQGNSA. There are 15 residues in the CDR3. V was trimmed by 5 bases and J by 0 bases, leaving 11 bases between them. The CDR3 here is CASSPGPDSGNTIYF. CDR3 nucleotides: TGTGCCAGCAGCCCGGGACCGGACTCTGGAAACACCATATATTTT.

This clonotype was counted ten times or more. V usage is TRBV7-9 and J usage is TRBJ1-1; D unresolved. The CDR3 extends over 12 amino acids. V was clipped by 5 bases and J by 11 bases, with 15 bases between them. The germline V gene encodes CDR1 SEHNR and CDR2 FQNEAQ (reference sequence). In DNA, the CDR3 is TGTGCCAGCAGCCCAGGTACTTATTTGGCTTTCTTT. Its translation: CASSPGTYLAFF.

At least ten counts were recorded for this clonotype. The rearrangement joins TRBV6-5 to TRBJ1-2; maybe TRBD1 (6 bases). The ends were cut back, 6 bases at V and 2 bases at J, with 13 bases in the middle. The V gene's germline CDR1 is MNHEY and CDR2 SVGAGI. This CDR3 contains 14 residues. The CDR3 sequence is CASRSTGMNYGYTF. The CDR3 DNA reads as TGTGCCAGCAGAAGTACAGGGATGAACTATGGCTACACCTTC.

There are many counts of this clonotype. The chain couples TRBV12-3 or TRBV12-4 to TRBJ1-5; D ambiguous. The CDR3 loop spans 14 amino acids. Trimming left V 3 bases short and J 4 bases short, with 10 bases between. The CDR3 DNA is TGTGCCAGCAGTTTTGGAGAGAATAATCAGCCCCAGCATTTT. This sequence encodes CASSFGENNQPQHF.

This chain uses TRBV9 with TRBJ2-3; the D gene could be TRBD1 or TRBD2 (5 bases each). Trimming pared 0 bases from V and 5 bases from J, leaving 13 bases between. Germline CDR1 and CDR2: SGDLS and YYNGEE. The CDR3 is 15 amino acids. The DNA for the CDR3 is TGTGCCAGCAGCGTAGCGGGAAGGGGTCAAGATACGCAGTATTTT. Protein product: CASSVAGRGQDTQYF.

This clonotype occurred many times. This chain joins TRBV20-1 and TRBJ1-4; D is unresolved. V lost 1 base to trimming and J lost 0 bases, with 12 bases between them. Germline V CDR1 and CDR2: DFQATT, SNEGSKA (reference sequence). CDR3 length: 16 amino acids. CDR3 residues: CSARGISLTTNEKLFF. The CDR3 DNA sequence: TGCAGTGCTAGAGGAATCAGCCTAACAACTAATGAAAAACTGTTTTTT.

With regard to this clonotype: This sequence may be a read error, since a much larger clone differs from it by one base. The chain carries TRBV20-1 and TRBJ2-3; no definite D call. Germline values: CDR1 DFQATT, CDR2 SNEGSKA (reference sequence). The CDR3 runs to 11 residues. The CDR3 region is CSARVADRQYF. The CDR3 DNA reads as TGCAGTGCGAGAGTAGCAGATAGGCAGTATTTT.

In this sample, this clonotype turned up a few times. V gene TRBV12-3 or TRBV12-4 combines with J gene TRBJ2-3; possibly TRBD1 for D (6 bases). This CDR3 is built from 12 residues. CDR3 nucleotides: TGTGCATGGGCAGGGGAAGGAGATACGCAGTATTTT. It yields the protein CAWAGEGDTQYF.

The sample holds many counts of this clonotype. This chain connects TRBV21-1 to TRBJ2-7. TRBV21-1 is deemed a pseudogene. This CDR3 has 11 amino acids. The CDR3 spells CASSKGYEQYF. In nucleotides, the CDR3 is TGTGCCAGCAGCAAGGGCTACGAGCAGTACTTC.

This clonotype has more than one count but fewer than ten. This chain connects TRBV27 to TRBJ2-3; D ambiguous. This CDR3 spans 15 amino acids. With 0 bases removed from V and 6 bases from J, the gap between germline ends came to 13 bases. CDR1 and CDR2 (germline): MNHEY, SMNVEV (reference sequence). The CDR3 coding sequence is TGTGCCAGCAGTTTATCGGTCCCAAGAATGGATACGCAGTATTTT. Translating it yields CASSLSVPRMDTQYF.

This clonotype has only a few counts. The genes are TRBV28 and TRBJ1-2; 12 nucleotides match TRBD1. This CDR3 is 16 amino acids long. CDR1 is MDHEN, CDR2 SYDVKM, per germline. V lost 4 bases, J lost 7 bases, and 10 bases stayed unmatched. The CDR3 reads CASSSTRDRGLFGYTF. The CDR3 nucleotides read TGTGCCAGCAGTTCTACGCGGGACAGGGGGCTTTTTGGCTACACCTTC.

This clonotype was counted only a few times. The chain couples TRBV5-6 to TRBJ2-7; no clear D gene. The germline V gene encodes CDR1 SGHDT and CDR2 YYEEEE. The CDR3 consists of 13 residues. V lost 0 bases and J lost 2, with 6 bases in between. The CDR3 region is CASSLGITYEQYF. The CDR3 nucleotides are TGTGCCAGCAGCTTGGGAATTACCTACGAGCAGTACTTC. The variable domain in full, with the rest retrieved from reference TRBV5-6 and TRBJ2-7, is DAGVTQSPTHLIKTRGQQVTLRCSPKSGHDTVSWYQQALGQGPQFIFQYYEEEERQRGNFPDRFSGHQFPNYSSELNVNALLLGDSALYLCASSLGITYEQYFGPGTRLTVT.